These T cell receptor beta chains were read from a single sample in a study of a mutant IDH1 vaccine in newly diagnosed glioma. The method was immunoSEQ multiplex PCR; TCRdb's version includes in-frame clones alone and lacks a portion of them. The sample carries 75,000 to 80,000 clones, around 85% recorded once. Their cognate antigens are unknown. Here the sequenced sample was PBMCs, taken from a glioma patient whose treatment included an IDH1 peptide vaccine. These receptors were obtained from a woman aged 50 to 60 with glioma. Each CDR3 is given with its conserved first and last residue. The D gene is left open where the match is weak. Some rows have no size entry. The others give once, few or many, or a class for an expanded clone.

j_call d_call clone_size v_call cdr3_nt cdr3_aa
TRBJ1-1 - - TRBV19 TGTGCCAGTAGGATAGTTGCGGGAGGCACTGAAGCTTTCTTT CASRIVAGGTEAFF
TRBJ2-1 TRBD2 once TRBV5-4 TGTGCCAGCAGCTCCCCCCAGGGAGGGCCAGGTGAGCAGTTCTTC CASSSPQGGPGEQFF
TRBJ1-4 - - TRBV28 TGTGCCAGCAGTTTGGGGACTTTACCTAATGAAAAACTGTTTTTT CASSLGTLPNEKLFF
TRBJ1-2 - few TRBV5-6 TGTGCCAGCAGCGGTTACGGAGTCGACTATGGCTACACCTTC CASSGYGVDYGYTF
TRBJ1-6 - - TRBV25-1 TGTGCCAGCAGTGAATCGGGCAGCTATTCACCCCTCCACTTT CASSESGSYSPLHF
TRBJ2-7 - - TRBV13 TGTGCCAGCAGCCACGGTGTCTACGAGCAGTACTTC CASSHGVYEQYF
TRBJ1-1 - - TRBV7-9 TGTGCCAGCAGCTTAGTGGCGAGGAACACTGAAGCTTTCTTT CASSLVARNTEAFF
TRBJ2-5 TRBD2 - TRBV7-8 TGTGCCAGCAGCCCCGGGACTAGCGGGAGCCGAGGGACCCAGTACTTC CASSPGTSGSRGTQYF
TRBJ2-5 TRBD2 - TRBV2 TGTGCCAGCAGTGCCCAGACTAGCGGCAGCGCGGAGACCCAGTACTTC CASSAQTSGSAETQYF
TRBJ2-3 - - TRBV5-1 TGCGCCAGCAGCTCCCGGGTAGGGGGCACAGATACGCAGTATTTT CASSSRVGGTDTQYF
TRBJ2-7 - - TRBV11-2 TGTGCCAGCAGCAAGAAACCGGGACAATTTTACGAGCAGTACTTC CASSKKPGQFYEQYF
TRBJ1-1 - - TRBV30 TGTGCCTGGACGGGGACACCCTTGAACACTGAAGCTTTCTTT CAWTGTPLNTEAFF
TRBJ2-1 TRBD2 once TRBV23-1 TGCGCCAGCAGTCAATCGGCGGGGGGCGAAACGAATGAGCAGTTCTTC CASSQSAGGETNEQFF
TRBJ2-2 - - TRBV2 TGTGCCAGCAACCCAACAAGGACCCGACAGCCCGGGGAGCTGTTTTTT CASNPTRTRQPGELFF
TRBJ2-1 - - TRBV7-9 TGTGCCAGCAGCTGGGAAGAGCAGTTCTTC CASSWEEQFF
TRBJ1-1 TRBD1 few TRBV2 TGTGCCAGCAGTCTTGACAGGGGGACGACTGAAGCTTTCTTT CASSLDRGTTEAFF
TRBJ2-1 - - TRBV30 TGTGCCTGGAGCTCCACAGGGACCCTCTCCTACAATGAGCAGTTCTTC CAWSSTGTLSYNEQFF
TRBJ2-5 - - TRBV7-2 TGTGCCAGCAGCCTGAGAGGCAGGGTGGAGACCCAGTACTTC CASSLRGRVETQYF
TRBJ2-1 - - TRBV5-6 TGTGCCAGCAGCGTATCCTCGAGCTCCTACAATGAGCAGTTCTTC CASSVSSSSYNEQFF
TRBJ1-4 - - TRBV6-1 TGTGCCAGCAGGCTCGACAGAAAACTGTTTTTT CASRLDRKLFF
TRBJ1-4 TRBD1 once TRBV5-1 TGCGCCAGCCACTTTGGGACAGCTAATGAAAAACTGTTTTTT CASHFGTANEKLFF
TRBJ2-7 TRBD1 - TRBV9 TGTGCCAGCAGCGTAGAGACAGGGAGATCTTACGAGCAGTACTTC CASSVETGRSYEQYF
TRBJ2-1 - - TRBV19 TGTGCCAGTAGTATAAGCGGAGCCTCCATGTTAAATGAGCAGTTCTTC CASSISGASMLNEQFF
TRBJ2-3 TRBD2 few TRBV9 TGTGCCAGCAGCGTTCGACTAGCGGACACAGATACGCAGTATTTT CASSVRLADTDTQYF
TRBJ1-2 - - TRBV27 TGTGCCAGCAGTTTCCTACCGGAATATGGCTACACCTTC CASSFLPEYGYTF
TRBJ2-7 TRBD2 - TRBV4-1 TGCGCCAGCAGCCGAGCTAGCGGTCTTTCCTACGAGCAGTACTTC CASSRASGLSYEQYF
TRBJ2-3 - - TRBV6-1 TGTGCCAGCAGTGAACTCTTGGGCACAGATACGCAGTATTTT CASSELLGTDTQYF
TRBJ2-5 TRBD1 - TRBV7-9 TGTGCCAGCAGCTACTTCGGACAGGGCGCAGAGACCCAGTACTTC CASSYFGQGAETQYF
TRBJ2-1 TRBD2 once TRBV12-5 TGTGCTAGTGGGGGGGGACTAGCGGGAGAATCCAATGAGCAGTTCTTC CASGGGLAGESNEQFF
TRBJ2-2 - once TRBV14 TGTGCCAGCAGCCAAGTTCCAGGTTTCAACACCGGGGAGCTGTTTTTT CASSQVPGFNTGELFF
TRBJ2-7 - - TRBV27 TGTGCCAGCAGTTTGGTACGAAGTTGGGCCCCCTACGAGCAGTACTTC CASSLVRSWAPYEQYF